This is a list of T cell receptor beta chains from one sample in a study of regulatory T cells in long-lasting Graves disease. One entry per CDR3 protein results from TCRdb running MiXCR on the multiplex PCR reads. Here the sample spans 350,000 to 450,000 distinct CDR3 sequences, less than 25% being singletons. The sequencing used peripheral blood mononuclear cells (PBMCs), collected when the disease was refractory, from a patient treated with antithyroid drugs. The receptor source for this set is a female donor with Graves disease. The conserved cysteine and the conserved F or W are not part of the CDR3 here.

j_gene: TRBJ2-5; v_gene: TRBV28; len: 13; CDR3aa: ASSTGDPEVETQY
j_gene: TRBJ2-4; v_gene: TRBV7-2; len: 12; CDR3aa: ASSLGQGTNIQY
j_gene: TRBJ1-2; v_gene: TRBV7-2; len: 13; CDR3aa: ASSLEWQGNYGYT
j_gene: TRBJ2-7; v_gene: TRBV3-1; len: 15; CDR3aa: ASSQDLRGQSHYEQY
j_gene: TRBJ2-5; v_gene: TRBV7-3; len: 12; CDR3aa: ASSSSEGGETQY
j_gene: TRBJ2-7; v_gene: TRBV28; len: 13; CDR3aa: ASSLMSGRTYEQY
j_gene: TRBJ2-7; v_gene: TRBV11-2; len: 14; CDR3aa: ASSLEFLAGTYEQY
j_gene: TRBJ2-3; v_gene: TRBV12-3/TRBV12-4; len: 18; CDR3aa: ASSFSWAKADRGYTDTQY
j_gene: TRBJ2-7; v_gene: TRBV5-4; len: 12; CDR3aa: ASSTRGRTYEQY
j_gene: TRBJ2-5; v_gene: TRBV2; len: 13; CDR3aa: ASRPTSGSQETQY
j_gene: TRBJ2-6; v_gene: TRBV5-1; len: 14; CDR3aa: ASSLRVRGWANVLT
j_gene: TRBJ1-6; v_gene: TRBV27; len: 13; CDR3aa: ASPTCRDRDSPLH
j_gene: TRBJ1-2; v_gene: TRBV27; len: 13; CDR3aa: ASSGTPIANYGYT
j_gene: TRBJ2-3; v_gene: TRBV7-6; len: 12; CDR3aa: ASSLVPDTDTQY
j_gene: TRBJ2-2; v_gene: TRBV11-2; len: 16; CDR3aa: ASSSIYSGTSNTGELF
j_gene: TRBJ1-4; v_gene: TRBV7-3; len: 11; CDR3aa: ASSRGLGEKLF
j_gene: TRBJ2-7; v_gene: TRBV10-3; len: 12; CDR3aa: AISRDRIIYEQY
j_gene: TRBJ2-7; v_gene: TRBV19; len: 10; CDR3aa: ASSTPSYEQY
j_gene: TRBJ2-7; v_gene: TRBV20-1; len: 11; CDR3aa: SARPGTEYEQY
j_gene: TRBJ2-7; v_gene: TRBV7-2; len: 10; CDR3aa: ASEVSAYEQY
j_gene: TRBJ2-7; v_gene: TRBV7-2; len: 15; CDR3aa: ASSLDSPWTGAGEQY
j_gene: TRBJ2-7; v_gene: TRBV5-1; len: 11; CDR3aa: ASARDSSYEQY
j_gene: TRBJ2-2; v_gene: TRBV10-3; len: 12; CDR3aa: AIKEVGGSGELF
j_gene: TRBJ1-2; v_gene: TRBV9; len: 14; CDR3aa: ASSSRSDGKNYGYT
j_gene: TRBJ1-2; v_gene: TRBV5-5; len: 13; CDR3aa: ASSLAVTANYGYT
j_gene: TRBJ2-2; v_gene: TRBV7-2; len: 11; CDR3aa: ASRPEPFGELF
j_gene: TRBJ2-7; v_gene: TRBV29-1; len: 17; CDR3aa: SVEKIGLAGARQSYEQY
j_gene: TRBJ2-7; v_gene: TRBV6-5; len: 11; CDR3aa: ASSSGRAEEQY
j_gene: TRBJ1-4; v_gene: TRBV20-1; len: 11; CDR3aa: SASSGGDEKLF
j_gene: TRBJ1-1; v_gene: TRBV19; len: 12; CDR3aa: ASSPPSRPTEAF
j_gene: TRBJ2-7; v_gene: TRBV30; len: 11; CDR3aa: ASGWGTSYEQY
j_gene: TRBJ1-1; v_gene: TRBV30; len: 13; CDR3aa: AWGRTGGLNTEAF
j_gene: TRBJ2-7; v_gene: TRBV5-1; len: 14; CDR3aa: ASSLGGQGPQYEQY
j_gene: TRBJ1-1; v_gene: TRBV12-3/TRBV12-4; len: 12; CDR3aa: ASSFAALSTEAF
j_gene: TRBJ1-5; v_gene: TRBV20-1; len: 12; CDR3aa: SAKGGQVSQPQH
j_gene: TRBJ1-5; v_gene: TRBV6-5; len: 15; CDR3aa: ASSYSGTGSAYQPQH
j_gene: TRBJ2-4; v_gene: TRBV28; len: 14; CDR3aa: ASRRSAGAAKNIQY
j_gene: TRBJ2-5; v_gene: TRBV11-2; len: 14; CDR3aa: ASSPRTSGDQETQY
j_gene: TRBJ2-7; v_gene: TRBV28; len: 14; CDR3aa: ASTGGGPPGTYAQY
j_gene: TRBJ1-3; v_gene: TRBV7-2; len: 14; CDR3aa: ASSKTTGYSGNTIY
j_gene: TRBJ2-5; v_gene: TRBV11-2; len: 12; CDR3aa: ASSLVLASETQY
j_gene: TRBJ2-7; v_gene: TRBV29-1; len: 14; CDR3aa: SVEGTSGSQSYEQY
j_gene: TRBJ2-7; v_gene: TRBV18; len: 10; CDR3aa: ASSPAEYEQY
j_gene: TRBJ2-3; v_gene: TRBV19; len: 13; CDR3aa: ASSMREGLSDTQY
j_gene: TRBJ2-1; v_gene: TRBV28; len: 15; CDR3aa: ASSLTMGLAGYNEQF
j_gene: TRBJ2-3; v_gene: TRBV6-1; len: 15; CDR3aa: ASSEARSGGSTDTQY
j_gene: TRBJ1-6; v_gene: TRBV7-2; len: 14; CDR3aa: ASSLPPGTYNSPLH
j_gene: TRBJ2-3; v_gene: TRBV24-1; len: 10; CDR3aa: ATSDTTDTQY